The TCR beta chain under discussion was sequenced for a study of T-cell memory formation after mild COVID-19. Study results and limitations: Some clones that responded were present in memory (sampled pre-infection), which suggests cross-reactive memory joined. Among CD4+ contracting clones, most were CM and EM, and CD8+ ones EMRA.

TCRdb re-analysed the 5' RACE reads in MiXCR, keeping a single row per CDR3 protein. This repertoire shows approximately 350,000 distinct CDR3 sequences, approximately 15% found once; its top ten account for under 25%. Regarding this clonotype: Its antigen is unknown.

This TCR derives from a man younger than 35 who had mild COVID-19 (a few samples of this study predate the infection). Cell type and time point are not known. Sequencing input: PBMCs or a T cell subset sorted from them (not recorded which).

DNA of the CDR3: TGTGCCAGCAGCTATGGTTGGGGGGGTGCCAAAAACATTCAGTACTTC. Translation: CASSYGWGGAKNIQYF. The J gene is TRBJ2-4, the V gene TRBV7-2, with 7 bases aligning to TRBD2. Per germline, CDR1 SGHTA and CDR2 FQGNSA. The V gene end was trimmed by 4 bases and the J gene end by 1 base; junction bases not matched to a gene: 7. The CDR3 loop spans 16 amino acids.